This T cell receptor (beta chain) originates from a study of cytomegalovirus exposure and HLA in healthy donors. Study-wide results and limits: For presence/absence analyses, sequencing depth was assumed to be roughly uniform across donors. Excluded were some V segments that proved indistinguishable, including TRBV6-2 and TRBV6-3. Further analysis was carried out later, and it showed several of the most significant clusters appearing linked to common viral pathogens.

V lost 4 bases and J 9 bases, leaving 13 bases between the germline ends. The length of the CDR3 is 13 residues. Germline CDR1 and CDR2: SGHTA and FQGNSA. The study ran its PCR with 60 Vbeta and 13 Jbeta primers. Profiled with immunoSEQ multiplex PCR; TCRdb holds only in-frame clones, not every one. The repertoire consists of some 100,000 clones, with about 75% occurring once and the leading ten covering about 4.5%. Notes on this clone: Its target is not known.

This TCR was sampled from a woman aged 18-35 years in good health and CMV-seropositive. J is TRBJ1-5 and V is TRBV7-2; D is ambiguous. The specimen sequenced was PBMCs. The CDR3 DNA reads as TGTGCCAGCAGCTCCCCAGGTCTCCGGCCCCAGCATTTT. Residues: CASSSPGLRPQHF.